The present T cell receptor (beta chain) was sequenced within a study of T cell responses to AZD1222 COVID-19 vaccine. Study-level information: Pooled samples include second doses given at about 4 or 12 weeks.

The CDR3 has 14 residues. Germline V gene data show CDR1 as SGDLS and CDR2 as YYNGEE. Trimming pared 5 bases from V and 8 bases from J, leaving 16 bases between. The data were produced by immunoSEQ multiplex PCR, yet TCRdb's version contains in-frame clones alone and is incomplete. The profile shows 140,000 to 150,000 clones, around 90% of them singletons. This receptor was taken from an adult in good health. The specimen was peripheral blood, collected on day 0 of AZD1222 vaccination. This chain links TRBV9 with TRBJ1-4; no definite D call. The DNA for the CDR3 is TGTGCCAGCAGTACTCCGGGAGCCGGCGAAAAACTGTTTTTT. It yields the protein CASSTPGAGEKLFF.